The present entry profiles one TCR beta chain with its context. What it binds is not known. This entry belongs to a study of T cells in Graves' hyperthyroidism and ophthalmopathy. Study findings and constraints: Peripheral blood also featured most of the thyroid clonotypes expanded above 0.001.

Template material for amplifying TCR beta CDR3 regions consisted of RNA transcripts. First-round RT-PCR with HTBI primers amplified the TCR CDR3 region. MiXCR was run by TCRdb on the multiplex PCR reads, yielding one entry per CDR3 protein. The data contain roughly 500,000 distinct CDR3 sequences, over 35% of them singletons. This sequence was found in an adult woman with Graves' disease, either hyperthyroidism or ophthalmopathy (not recorded which). The sequenced sample consisted of peripheral blood or thyroid tissue (not recorded which).

The DNA for the CDR3 is TGCAGTGCTAGAGGTTCGGGAGTCGACGAGCAGTACTTC. It yields the protein CSARGSGVDEQYF. V and J are TRBV20-1 and TRBJ2-7; a weak D match, TRBD2 (6 bases). V lost 1 base to trimming and J lost 5 bases, with 12 bases between them. Germline values: CDR1 DFQATT, CDR2 SNEGSKA (reference sequence). The CDR3 extends over 13 amino acids.